Below, 10 T cell receptor beta chains from the same sample are listed, as sequenced in a study of blood T cell repertoires in COVID-19. The repertoire was sequenced with immunoSEQ multiplex PCR; TCRdb's copy has only in-frame clones and lacks some. The table lists approximately 88,000 clones, around three quarters of them singletons. Source material: peripheral blood. The receptors were gathered from a man between 45 and 60 years old who had recovered from COVID-19.

This clone is classed as medium-sized. The V and J genes are TRBV18 and TRBJ1-5; D may be TRBD1 (6 bases). CDR1 KGHSH and CDR2 LQKENI come from the germline V gene. The CDR3 runs 16 residues. V was trimmed by 2 bases and J by 0 bases, leaving 11 bases between them. Here the CDR3 reads CASSPDRPDSNQPQHF. The CDR3 bases are TGTGCCAGCTCACCAGACAGGCCGGATAGCAATCAGCCCCAGCATTTT.

This sequence joins TRBV5-1 and TRBJ2-1; a possible D gene is TRBD2 (6 bases). Germline CDR1 SGHRS, CDR2 YFSETQ. The CDR3 contains 14 residues. The germline V and J ends were trimmed by 4 bases and 7 bases, with 15 bases remaining between them. The CDR3 DNA follows: TGCGCCAGCAGCCCAAGTACCGGGGGAAATGAGCAGTTCTTC. Amino acids: CASSPSTGGNEQFF. The full variable domain, rest sourced from reference TRBV5-1 and TRBJ2-1, is KAGVTQTPRYLIKTRGQQVTLSCSPISGHRSVSWYQQTPGQGLQFLFEYFSETQRNKGNFPGRFSGRQFSNSRSEMNVSTLELGDSALYLCASSPSTGGNEQFFGPGTRLTVL.

The rearrangement joins TRBV27 to TRBJ2-1, with a tentative D call TRBD2 (5 bases). CDR3 length: 11 amino acids. Trimming stripped 7 bases from V and 12 bases from J, with 13 bases between. Germline lookup yields CDR1 MNHEY and CDR2 SMNVEV (reference sequence). This CDR3 is CASKTGGTQFF. The CDR3 nucleotides read TGTGCCAGCAAAACTGGAGGTACGCAGTTCTTC.

The V gene is TRBV20-1, the J gene TRBJ1-2, with TRBD1 identical over 10 bases. CDR1 and CDR2 (germline): DFQATT, SNEGSKA (reference sequence). Trimming cost V 3 bases and J 3 bases; bases outside gene matches: 4. The CDR3 has 14 residues. The CDR3 sequence is CSASGGQGYYGYTF. The DNA for the CDR3 is TGCAGTGCTAGTGGGGGACAGGGGTACTATGGCTACACCTTC.

This chain joins TRBV9 and TRBJ2-7, with D possibly TRBD2 on 5 matching bases. Germline V gives CDR1 SGDLS, CDR2 YYNGEE. The V and J ends lost 2 bases and 5 bases respectively, with 14 bases between them. This CDR3 has 14 amino acids. The CDR3 bases are TGTGCCAGCAGCGTGGGTGGACTGTTTGACGAGCAGTACTTC. It is translated as CASSVGGLFDEQYF.

V is TRBV2 and J is TRBJ1-1; weak D call: TRBD1 (6 bases). Trimming took 5 bases from V and 11 from J, leaving 15 bases between them. The CDR3 has 12 residues. Germline V lookup: CDR1 SNHLY, CDR2 FYNNEI. CDR3 nucleotides: TGTGCCAGCAGTATTAGGGACACAGGGGCTTTCTTT. Its protein is CASSIRDTGAFF.

J is TRBJ1-1 and V is TRBV2; possible D gene TRBD1, 6 bases. Trimming cost V 2 bases and J 3 bases, with 10 bases left between them. Per germline, CDR1 SNHLY and CDR2 FYNNEI. CDR3 length equals 14 residues. The CDR3, as DNA: TGTGCCAGCAGTGAACAGGGGAGGGACACTGAAGCTTTCTTT. It is translated as CASSEQGRDTEAFF.

This chain links TRBV2 with TRBJ1-2; unclear D gene. The V end lost 2 bases, the J end lost 3 bases, and 10 bases lay between the germline ends. The CDR3 length is 14 residues. The germline V gene encodes CDR1 SNHLY and CDR2 FYNNEI. This CDR3 is CASSEPGADYGYTF. The CDR3 nucleotides are TGTGCCAGCAGTGAACCGGGAGCTGACTATGGCTACACCTTC.

The chain combines TRBV6-6 with TRBJ2-1, with TRBD2 matching 11 bases. Germline V lookup: CDR1 MNHNY, CDR2 SVGAGI (reference sequence). V was pared by 11 bases and J by 8 bases, with 5 bases of the junction left unmatched. The CDR3 length is 12 residues. In DNA, the CDR3 is TGTGCCGGGGGACTAGCGGCACATGAGCAGTTCTTC. It specifies CAGGLAAHEQFF.

This chain connects TRBV7-8 to TRBJ2-3; D not resolved. The CDR3 loop spans 16 amino acids. V was trimmed by 5 bases and J by 3 bases, leaving 18 bases between them. CDR1 is SGHVS, CDR2 FQNEAQ, per germline. The CDR3 here is CASSLPGFSGTDTQYF. In DNA form, the CDR3 reads TGTGCCAGCAGCCTTCCGGGTTTTAGTGGGACAGATACGCAGTATTTT.